The 31 T cell receptor beta chains reported below all come from one sample, sequenced in a study of T cells after posttransplantation cyclophosphamide. Cyclophosphamide on days +3 and +4 followed busulfan-fludarabine conditioning and a marrow graft. Libraries were prepared by immunoSEQ multiplex PCR; TCRdb keeps only in-frame clonotypes and omits some of them. The top ten clones hold about 12% of a sample with tens of thousands of clones, approximately 87% of them seen once. Here the sequenced sample was PBMCs, taken after allogeneic stem cell transplant with posttransplant cyclophosphamide. The origin of the receptors is a female patient under 45 who received an allogeneic stem cell transplant from an unrelated donor, was CMV-positive, and had no GVHD. Some T cells may be supplied by the graft donor.

The V call is TRBV5-1, the J call TRBJ1-1, with D perhaps matching TRBD1 (5 bases). Trimming took 0 bases from V and 4 from J, leaving 10 bases between them. The CDR3 is 14 residues long. Germline CDR1 reads SGHRS; CDR2 reads YFSETQ. This CDR3 is CASSLEWGGTEAFF. CDR3 sequence (DNA): TGCGCCAGCAGCTTGGAGTGGGGGGGCACTGAAGCTTTCTTT.

V usage is TRBV18 and J usage is TRBJ1-4; D perhaps matches TRBD1 (6 bases). The CDR3 covers 15 residues. Trimming stripped 6 bases from V and 0 bases from J, with 11 bases between. The germline CDR1 and CDR2 sequences are KGHSH and LQKENI. CDR3 in amino acids: CASSRGQTTNEKLFF. The CDR3 DNA sequence: TGTGCCAGCTCCCGGGGACAAACAACTAATGAAAAACTGTTTTTT. Looking up the rest from reference TRBV18 and TRBJ1-4 gives the full variable domain: NAGVMQNPRHLVRRRGQEARLRCSPMKGHSHVYWYRQLPEEGLKFMVYLQKENIIDESGMPKERFSAEFPKEGPSILRIQQVVRGDSAAYFCASSRGQTTNEKLFFGSGTQLSVL.

The rearrangement uses TRBV4-1 and TRBJ2-1; D call uncertain. The CDR3 contains 14 residues. V dropped 0 bases and J dropped 3 bases, with 6 bases sitting between them. The germline gives CDR1 MGHRA, CDR2 YSYEKL. In DNA, the CDR3 is TGCGCCAGCAGCCAAGATCCTAGCTACAATGAGCAGTTCTTC. Its translation: CASSQDPSYNEQFF.

The chain links TRBV28 to TRBJ2-3; D remains unclear. Germline V gene data show CDR1 as MDHEN and CDR2 as SYDVKM. V dropped 3 bases and J dropped 2 bases, with 6 bases sitting between them. The CDR3 contains 13 residues. The CDR3 sequence: CASSFQSTDTQYF. The DNA for the CDR3 is TGTGCCAGCAGTTTCCAGTCCACAGATACGCAGTATTTT. The full variable domain, in which reference TRBV28 and TRBJ2-3 provide the parts outside the CDR3, is DVKVTQSSRYLVKRTGEKVFLECVQDMDHENMFWYRQDPGLGLRLIYFSYDVKMKEKGDIPEGYSVSREKKERFSLILESASTNQTSMYLCASSFQSTDTQYFGPGTRLTVL.

The rearrangement links TRBV27 to TRBJ1-2; tentative D call: TRBD1 (6 bases). V was cut by 0 bases and J by 6 bases, with 17 bases left in between. Germline V gene sequence: CDR1 MNHEY, CDR2 SMNVEV (reference sequence). This CDR3 spans 16 amino acids. The chain's CDR3 is CASSLSRPRTENGYTF. The CDR3 DNA is TGTGCCAGCAGTTTATCACGACCACGGACAGAAAATGGCTACACCTTC.

The chain employs TRBV6-1 and TRBJ2-5; tentatively, D is TRBD2 (5 bases). The ends were cut back, 0 bases at V and 7 bases at J, with 9 bases in the middle. The V gene's germline CDR1 is MNHNS and CDR2 SASEGT. The CDR3 is 13 amino acids. CDR3 sequence (DNA): TGTGCCAGCAGTGAAGCCCCTGAGGGGACCCAGTACTTC. Its protein product is CASSEAPEGTQYF.

The gene calls are TRBV18 and TRBJ1-2, with 9 bases fitting TRBD1. CDR1 is KGHSH and CDR2 is LQKENI in the germline V gene. The junction had 10 bases not matched to a gene; V was cut back by 4 bases and J by 4 bases. There are 16 residues in the CDR3. CDR3 in DNA: TGTGCCAGCTCACAATCCCCGGTGACAGGGGGCTATGGCTACACCTTC. Protein: CASSQSPVTGGYGYTF. The full variable domain, in which reference TRBV18 and TRBJ1-2 provide the parts outside the CDR3, is NAGVMQNPRHLVRRRGQEARLRCSPMKGHSHVYWYRQLPEEGLKFMVYLQKENIIDESGMPKERFSAEFPKEGPSILRIQQVVRGDSAAYFCASSQSPVTGGYGYTFGSGTRLTVV.

This rearrangement joins TRBV7-9 to TRBJ1-2; 11 nucleotides line up with TRBD1. With 5 bases clipped from V and 5 bases from J, the junction kept 7 bases outside the gene matches. Germline V gene sequence: CDR1 SEHNR, CDR2 FQNEAQ (reference sequence). CDR3 size: 15 residues. The CDR3 protein is CASSPGGQGDYGYTF. The CDR3 DNA sequence: TGTGCCAGCAGCCCCGGGGGACAGGGGGATTATGGCTACACCTTC.

DNA of the CDR3: TGTGCCAGCAGCCCTACAGGGCCCCGAAACCAAGAGACCCAGTACTTC. It is translated as CASSPTGPRNQETQYF. This chain links TRBV5-4 with TRBJ2-5, with a tentative D call TRBD1 (6 bases). In germline, CDR1 is SGHNT, CDR2 YYREEE (reference sequence). The CDR3 has 16 residues. V dropped 4 bases and J dropped 0 bases, with 16 bases sitting between them.

This chain joins TRBV9 and TRBJ2-1; 9 bases align to TRBD1. Germline-derived CDR1 and CDR2 are SGDLS and YYNGEE. This CDR3 is built from 15 residues. J gave up 8 bases and V 4 bases, and 10 bases lay outside the gene matches. CDR3 sequence: CASSPTGGAIDEQFF. As DNA, the CDR3 is TGTGCCAGCAGCCCCACAGGGGGCGCGATAGATGAGCAGTTCTTC.

V and J are TRBV6-5 and TRBJ2-7; 10 nucleotides align to TRBD2. Unmatched junction bases numbered 6, after V lost 4 bases and J lost 3 bases. CDR1 and CDR2 (germline): MNHEY, SVGAGI. CDR3 length: 15 residues. This chain's CDR3 is CASSSSGGTLYEQYF. The CDR3 nucleotides are TGTGCCAGCAGTTCTAGCGGGGGAACACTCTACGAGCAGTACTTC.

The genes are TRBV7-2 and TRBJ2-3; 11 nucleotides align to TRBD2. The CDR3 extends over 16 amino acids. The germline gives CDR1 SGHTA, CDR2 FQGNSA. J lost 2 bases, V lost 6 bases, and 7 bases had no gene match. CDR3 DNA sequence: TGTGCCAGCAGAACTAGCGGGGGCCGGTTCACAGATACGCAGTATTTT. It is translated as CASRTSGGRFTDTQYF. The complete variable domain, with remaining parts taken from reference TRBV7-2 and TRBJ2-3, reads GAGVSQSPSNKVTEKGKDVELRCDPISGHTALYWYRQSLGQGLEFLIYFQGNSAPDKSGLPSDRFSAERTGGSVSTLTIQRTQQEDSAVYLCASRTSGGRFTDTQYFGPGTRLTVL.

The genes are TRBV5-1 and TRBJ1-4; unclear D gene. Germline lookup yields CDR1 SGHRS and CDR2 YFSETQ. The CDR3 consists of 14 residues. Trimming removed 2 bases from V and 5 bases from J, with 10 bases in between. Here the CDR3 reads CASSLPEENEKLFF. CDR3 in DNA: TGCGCCAGCAGCTTACCGGAGGAGAATGAAAAACTGTTTTTT.

This chain connects TRBV6-1 to TRBJ2-2, with a tentative D call TRBD1 (5 bases). The germline gives CDR1 MNHNS, CDR2 SASEGT. The CDR3 has 15 amino acids. V was clipped by 5 bases and J by 7 bases, with 17 bases between them. The CDR3 spells CASSSWTTDGGELFF. CDR3 sequence (DNA): TGTGCCAGCAGTTCCTGGACAACCGATGGCGGGGAGCTGTTTTTT.

The chain is built from TRBV9 and TRBJ2-2; 7 bases fit TRBD1. V was pared by 4 bases and J by 4 bases, with 10 bases of the junction left unmatched. The germline V gene encodes CDR1 SGDLS and CDR2 YYNGEE. The CDR3 has 16 amino acids. The CDR3 loop is CASSFETGRVTGELFF. CDR3 DNA sequence: TGTGCCAGCAGCTTCGAGACAGGGCGGGTCACCGGGGAGCTGTTTTTT.

The CDR3: CASSDPLSYEQYF. Written as DNA, the CDR3 is TGTGCCAGCAGCGATCCCCTTTCCTACGAGCAGTACTTC. The V and J genes are TRBV9 and TRBJ2-7; D not certain. The CDR3 sequence is 13 residues long. Trimming removed 3 bases at V and 1 base at J, with 8 bases between. CDR1 is SGDLS, CDR2 YYNGEE, per germline. The whole variable domain, remainder taken from reference TRBV9 and TRBJ2-7, is DSGVTQTPKHLITATGQRVTLRCSPRSGDLSVYWYQQSLDQGLQFLIQYYNGEERAKGNILERFSAQQFPDLHSELNLSSLELGDSALYFCASSDPLSYEQYFGPGTRLTVT.

This chain links TRBV5-1 with TRBJ1-1, with 7 nucleotides matching TRBD1. This CDR3 has 15 residues. The J segment lost 4 bases and the V segment lost 0 bases, leaving 6 bases of the junction unmatched. Germline V gene data show CDR1 as SGHRS and CDR2 as YFSETQ. The CDR3 protein is CASSLGTGEGTEAFF. The CDR3 DNA is TGCGCCAGCAGCTTGGGGACAGGAGAGGGCACTGAAGCTTTCTTT.

The chain joins TRBV5-1 to TRBJ1-1; the D is unclear. CDR3 length: 14 residues. Trimming left V 0 bases short and J 0 bases short, with 6 bases between. The germline CDR1 and CDR2 sequences are SGHRS and YFSETQ. The DNA for the CDR3 is TGCGCCAGCAGCTTGGACTCTATGAACACTGAAGCTTTCTTT. Residues: CASSLDSMNTEAFF.

J is TRBJ1-2 and V is TRBV6-4, with a possible D match to TRBD1 (5 bases). V was clipped by 7 bases and J by 6 bases, with 15 bases between them. The CDR3 consists of 13 residues. Germline V gene sequence: CDR1 MRHNA, CDR2 SNTAGT. The CDR3, as DNA: TGTGCCAGCACCGGCGGGGGAATGGATGGCTACACCTTC. Translation gives CASTGGGMDGYTF.

The chain is built from TRBV27 and TRBJ2-1; 8 nucleotides line up with TRBD2. The germline V gene encodes CDR1 MNHEY and CDR2 SMNVEV (reference sequence). The CDR3 is 16 amino acids. Unmatched junction bases numbered 13, after V lost 4 bases and J lost 8 bases. The CDR3 reads CASSSAEPGTSYEQFF. The CDR3 coding sequence is TGTGCCAGCAGTTCGGCCGAACCCGGGACTAGTTATGAGCAGTTCTTC.

In this sample, this clone turned up once. The rearrangement links TRBV19 to TRBJ2-3; 8 positions agree with TRBD2. Germline CDR1 LNHDA, CDR2 SQIVND (reference sequence). With V trimmed by 3 bases and J by 2 bases, 7 bases remained unmatched. This CDR3 has 16 amino acids. The CDR3 DNA reads as TGTGCCAGTAGTATTCAGCGGGGGCCCGACACAGATACGCAGTATTTT. Its protein product is CASSIQRGPDTDTQYF.

The rearrangement links TRBV7-9 to TRBJ2-6; D is possibly TRBD2 (5 bases). V was clipped by 5 bases and J by 2 bases, with 16 bases between them. In germline, CDR1 is SEHNR, CDR2 FQNEAQ (reference sequence). The length of the CDR3 is 17 residues. As DNA, the CDR3 is TGTGCCAGCAGCACCCCGGACGGAGGAGCTGGGGCCAACGTCCTGACTTTC. It translates to CASSTPDGGAGANVLTF.

This clone has a handful of counts. The gene calls are TRBV19 and TRBJ1-6, with 8 bases lining up with TRBD1. Germline-derived CDR1 and CDR2 are LNHDA and SQIVND (reference sequence). The CDR3 runs to 15 residues. J gave up 10 bases and V 3 bases, and 8 bases lay outside the gene matches. CDR3 loop: CASSMDRDRTSPLHF. CDR3 DNA sequence: TGTGCCAGTAGTATGGACCGGGACAGGACATCACCCCTCCACTTT.

As regards this clone: The junction differs from germline at one of its ends, possibly a read error. The V call is TRBV5-1, the J call TRBJ2-2; D perhaps matches TRBD2 (7 bases). CDR3 length equals 16 residues. CDR1 is SGHRS and CDR2 is YFSETQ in the germline V gene. CDR3 in amino acids: CANSSLPGGNTGELFF. The CDR3 bases are TGCGCCAACAGCTCTCTTCCGGGGGGCAACACCGGGGAGCTGTTTTTT.

This rearrangement joins TRBV12-5 to TRBJ2-1, with a tentative D call TRBD1 (6 bases). CDR1 and CDR2 from the germline V gene are LGHNT and FRNRAP. With 5 bases removed from V and 1 base from J, the gap between germline ends came to 12 bases. CDR3 length equals 15 residues. The CDR3, as DNA: TGTGCTAGTGGTCTGGACAGACAATCCTACAATGAGCAGTTCTTC. As protein: CASGLDRQSYNEQFF.

The V call is TRBV21-1, the J call TRBJ2-1; the D call of TRBD1 is as the table states it, not checked on the DNA. TRBV21-1 is termed a pseudogene. CDR3 length: 16 residues. CDR3 coding DNA: TGTGCCAGCAGCAAAGCAGAGACAGAGACCTCCAATGAGCAGTTCTTC. This translates into CASSKAETETSNEQFF.

The V and J genes are TRBV6-6 and TRBJ2-7; TRBD1 agrees at 7 bases. The CDR3 sequence is 15 residues long. Germline-derived CDR1 and CDR2 are MNHNY and SVGAGI (reference sequence). Trimming cost V 6 bases and J 1 base; bases outside gene matches: 9. CDR3 sequence: CASSPGTAASYEQYF. The CDR3 DNA reads as TGTGCCAGCAGCCCCGGGACAGCCGCATCCTACGAGCAGTACTTC.

This clone has a single count. This chain uses TRBV28 with TRBJ1-2; TRBD1 agrees at 12 bases. Germline assignment: CDR1 MDHEN and CDR2 SYDVKM. V trimming: 6 bases; J trimming: 8 bases; junction bases outside the gene matches: 10. The CDR3 is 15 amino acids. The CDR3, as DNA: TGTGCCAGCAGCTCGTACCGGGACAGGGGGCCGGGCTACACCTTC. Its translation is CASSSYRDRGPGYTF.

The V call is TRBV11-2, the J call TRBJ2-5; 9 bases map to TRBD2. Germline V gives CDR1 SGHAT, CDR2 FQNNGV. This CDR3 is built from 16 residues. V shed 5 bases and J 5 bases; nucleotides not matched to a gene: 12. The CDR3 here is CASSPRRAGGRETQYF. The CDR3 DNA sequence: TGTGCCAGCAGCCCTAGACGGGCGGGGGGGCGCGAGACCCAGTACTTC.

The V and J genes are TRBV5-4 and TRBJ1-1, with D perhaps TRBD1 (6 bases). The CDR3 loop spans 14 amino acids. The germline V gene encodes CDR1 SGHNT and CDR2 YYREEE (reference sequence). Trimming removed 0 bases from V and 3 bases from J, with 9 bases in between. The CDR3 region is CASSLDRVDTEAFF. In DNA form, the CDR3 reads TGTGCCAGCAGCTTGGACAGGGTGGACACTGAAGCTTTCTTT. Together with reference TRBV5-4 and TRBJ1-1, the CDR3 gives the full variable domain: ETGVTQSPTHLIKTRGQQVTLRCSSQSGHNTVSWYQQALGQGPQFIFQYYREEENGRGNFPPRFSGLQFPNYSSELNVNALELDDSALYLCASSLDRVDTEAFFGQGTRLTVV.

CDR3 sequence: CASSPARGSPYEQYF. The DNA for the CDR3 is TGTGCCAGCAGCCCGGCGCGGGGGTCTCCCTACGAGCAGTACTTC. The chain couples TRBV14 to TRBJ2-7, with 7 nucleotides matching TRBD2. CDR1 and CDR2 from the germline V gene are SGHDN and FVKESK. The ends lost 4 bases at V and 2 bases at J; junction bases unmatched: 8. This CDR3 has 15 amino acids.